This entry concerns a single TCR beta chain. The antigen remains undetermined. V shed 4 bases, J shed 0 bases, and the junction held 3 bases outside the gene matches. Looked up from germline, CDR1 is SNHLY and CDR2 is FYNNEI. The CDR3 consists of 15 residues. This sample is part of a study of shared clonotypes between healthy human individuals. Broader study findings: Relative to their counterparts shared across all four donors, non-shared clonotypes exhibited diminished generation probabilities. Shared clonotypes: 4.5% to 5% naive CD4, about 4% naive CD8, about 2.2% memory CD4, 0.35% to 0.5% memory CD8.

The study ran the assay at deep level. Over several immunoSEQ plates, each subset's genomic DNA was distributed in even portions. Sequencing was performed with immunoSEQ multiplex PCR; in TCRdb, only in-frame clones are kept and a portion is missing. The sample contains over 1.5 million clones, roughly 98% of which appear only once. The sequencing input was naive CD4+ T cells sorted from blood. The subset was: CD45RA+ positively selected. V and J are TRBV2 and TRBJ1-5; 7 bases align to TRBD1. The clonotype comes from a young man in good health. The CDR3 bases are TGTGCCAGCAGTGTCGGGACAGCTAGCAATCAGCCCCAGCATTTT. This encodes CASSVGTASNQPQHF. The full variable domain, completed using reference TRBV2 and TRBJ1-5, is EPEVTQTPSHQVTQMGQEVILRCVPISNHLYFYWYRQILGQKVEFLVSFYNNEISEKSEIFDDQFSVERPDGSNFTLKIRSTKLEDSAMYFCASSVGTASNQPQHFGDGTRLSIL.